The 29 T cell receptor beta chains given below trace back to one sample, sequenced in a study of shared clonotypes between healthy human individuals. Profiled with immunoSEQ multiplex PCR; TCRdb holds only in-frame clones, not every one. The sample contains approximately 600,000 clones, 85% to 95% of which appear only once. Naive-designated CD8 cells lacked CD45RO, were positively enriched for CCR7, and omitted terminally differentiated effector memory CD45RA+ cells. The sample taken for sequencing was naive CD8+ T cells sorted from blood. These receptors were taken from a woman in her 30s in good health.

The chain couples TRBV5-5 to TRBJ1-2, with TRBD1 matching 8 bases. J was trimmed by 4 bases and V by 0 bases; bases with no gene match: 5. The germline gives CDR1 SGHKS, CDR2 YYEKEE (reference sequence). The CDR3 runs 15 residues. CDR3 loop: CASSLGGQGIYGYTF. In nucleotides, the CDR3 is TGTGCCAGCAGCTTGGGAGGACAGGGAATCTATGGCTACACCTTC.

This chain uses TRBV7-8 with TRBJ1-1; 9 nucleotides align to TRBD1. After removal of 3 bases from V and 3 bases from J, the junction contained 14 bases not matched to a gene. This CDR3 contains 18 residues. Germline CDR1 and CDR2: SGHVS and FQNEAQ. The CDR3: CASSFEHRDRALYTEAFF. The CDR3 coding sequence is TGTGCCAGCAGCTTCGAACACCGGGACAGGGCGCTTTACACTGAAGCTTTCTTT.

The J gene is TRBJ1-4, the V gene TRBV27; 7 bases line up with TRBD1. The V gene's germline CDR1 is MNHEY and CDR2 SMNVEV (reference sequence). Unmatched junction bases numbered 10, after V lost 4 bases and J lost 8 bases. The CDR3 spans 15 residues. The CDR3 sequence: CASSSRTGLGEKLFF. CDR3 in DNA: TGTGCCAGCAGTTCCCGGACAGGTCTAGGAGAAAAACTGTTTTTT.

This rearrangement joins TRBV5-1 to TRBJ1-5, with 7 bases aligning to TRBD1. V was pared by 7 bases and J by 6 bases, with 10 bases of the junction left unmatched. The length of the CDR3 is 14 residues. The germline gives CDR1 SGHRS, CDR2 YFSETQ. In DNA, the CDR3 is TGCGCCAGCCTATCCGACAGGGAATTTCAGCCCCAGCATTTT. As protein: CASLSDREFQPQHF.

For this clone: At the DNA level, this CDR3 is encoded by other sequences in the same sample as well. This chain joins TRBV5-4 and TRBJ2-7; a weak D match, TRBD2 (6 bases). The CDR3 extends over 14 amino acids. With 1 base removed from V and 4 bases from J, the gap between germline ends came to 12 bases. In germline, CDR1 is SGHNT, CDR2 YYREEE (reference sequence). The CDR3 nucleotides read TGTGCCAGCAGCTTGTTCGGGAGCTCGTACGAGCAGTACTTC. Its translation is CASSLFGSSYEQYF. Complete variable domain (other parts from reference TRBV5-4 and TRBJ2-7): ETGVTQSPTHLIKTRGQQVTLRCSSQSGHNTVSWYQQALGQGPQFIFQYYREEENGRGNFPPRFSGLQFPNYSSELNVNALELDDSALYLCASSLFGSSYEQYFGPGTRLTVT.

V and J are TRBV5-5 and TRBJ2-3; TRBD2 matches at 8 bases. The junction had 8 bases not matched to a gene; V was cut back by 3 bases and J by 11 bases. The CDR3 has 13 residues. Germline V lookup: CDR1 SGHKS, CDR2 YYEKEE (reference sequence). The CDR3 here is CASSSRTTSEQYF. The CDR3 DNA is TGTGCCAGCAGCTCGCGGACGACTAGCGAGCAGTATTTT.

V usage is TRBV15 and J usage is TRBJ1-5, with D tentatively TRBD1 (5 bases). This CDR3 is built from 15 residues. V was pared by 9 bases and J by 4 bases, with 19 bases between. Germline V gene lookup returns CDR1 LNHNV and CDR2 YYDKDF (reference sequence). CDR3 protein: CATSTARGRNQPQHF. CDR3 bases: TGTGCCACGTCGACAGCTCGAGGAAGGAATCAGCCCCAGCATTTT.

The rearrangement uses TRBV21-1 and TRBJ2-7; TRBD1, the table's D call, was not compared with the DNA. TRBV21-1 is deemed a pseudogene. This CDR3 region has 15 residues. This chain's CDR3 is CAIPATGADDGEQYF. Here the CDR3 DNA reads TGTGCCATCCCCGCCACAGGGGCCGATGACGGCGAGCAGTACTTC.

The genes are TRBV29-1 and TRBJ2-7; D is ambiguous. Germline assignment: CDR1 SQVTM and CDR2 ANQGSEA. The CDR3 has 11 amino acids. The V gene lost 7 bases and the J gene lost 0 bases, with 7 bases spanning the gap. CDR3 sequence: CSASTSYEQYF. The CDR3 bases are TGCAGCGCGTCCACCTCCTACGAGCAGTACTTC.

This clone has a single count. V gene TRBV27 combines with J gene TRBJ2-2; D is uncertain. This CDR3 is 14 amino acids long. Germline lookup yields CDR1 MNHEY and CDR2 SMNVEV (reference sequence). The V and J ends lost 6 bases and 1 base respectively, with 9 bases between them. The CDR3 is CASSQTGNTGELFF. The CDR3 DNA reads as TGTGCCAGCAGCCAGACGGGGAACACCGGGGAGCTGTTTTTT.

The rearrangement joins TRBV27 to TRBJ2-1; D might be TRBD1 (5 bases). In germline, CDR1 is MNHEY, CDR2 SMNVEV (reference sequence). With 2 bases removed from V and 14 bases from J, the gap between germline ends came to 13 bases. The CDR3 extends over 12 amino acids. Written as DNA, the CDR3 is TGTGCCAGCAGTTTAATAGGGGAATCGAAGTTCTTC. It encodes CASSLIGESKFF.

The V call is TRBV27, the J call TRBJ2-7; D unclear. CDR3 size: 13 residues. Germline loops: CDR1 MNHEY, CDR2 SMNVEV (reference sequence). Trimming pared 5 bases from V and 3 bases from J, leaving 11 bases between. The CDR3 protein is CASSSSGNYEQYF. Here the CDR3 DNA reads TGTGCCAGCAGTAGCAGTGGAAACTACGAGCAGTACTTC.

The chain couples TRBV25-1 to TRBJ1-1; D may be TRBD1 (6 bases). This CDR3 has 14 residues. CDR1 and CDR2 from the germline V gene are MGHDK and SYGVNS. V lost 4 bases, J lost 5 bases, and 14 bases lay in between. As DNA, the CDR3 is TGTGCCAGCAGTGCAACGGGGGGCGGTACTGAAGCTTTCTTT. This encodes CASSATGGGTEAFF. Full variable domain (rest looked up from reference TRBV25-1 and TRBJ1-1): EADIYQTPRYLVIGTGKKITLECSQTMGHDKMYWYQQDPGMELHLIHYSYGVNSTEKGDLSSESTVSRIRTEHFPLTLESARPSHTSQYLCASSATGGGTEAFFGQGTRLTVV.

The chain recombines TRBV6-1 with TRBJ2-7; D may be TRBD2 (5 bases). The CDR3 is 12 residues long. Between the trimmed V and J ends, which lost 7 bases and 0 bases, there was a span of 7 bases. CDR1 and CDR2 (germline): MNHNS, SASEGT. The DNA for the CDR3 is TGTGCCAGCACGAGCGGCTCCTACGAGCAGTACTTC. Its protein is CASTSGSYEQYF.

The chain carries TRBV19 and TRBJ2-5; D is undetermined. The J call could be wrong; TRBJ2-7 is a better fit for the DNA end. Germline V gene data show CDR1 as LNHDA and CDR2 as SQIVND (reference sequence). CDR3 size: 12 residues. CDR3 nucleotides: TGTGCCAGTAGTACAGACTCCTACGAGCAGTACTTC. This gives the protein CASSTDSYEQYF.

The genes are TRBV28 and TRBJ1-2; maybe TRBD1 (5 bases). Deletions cut 2 bases from V and 3 bases from J, with 13 bases between. This CDR3 comprises 15 residues. Germline V gene sequence: CDR1 MDHEN, CDR2 SYDVKM. The CDR3, as DNA: TGTGCCAGCAGTTTAAAATCAGGGCACGACTATGGCTACACCTTC. This encodes CASSLKSGHDYGYTF.

The rearrangement uses TRBV9 and TRBJ2-2; D is unresolved. The V gene lost 5 bases and the J gene lost 1 base, with 3 bases spanning the gap. CDR1 is SGDLS and CDR2 is YYNGEE in the germline V gene. The CDR3 runs 12 residues. The CDR3 sequence is CASRQNTGELFF. CDR3 in DNA: TGTGCCAGCAGACAGAACACCGGGGAGCTGTTTTTT.

As DNA, the CDR3 is TGTGCCAGCAGTTCAGGGTTAGAGGTGAATCAGCCCCAGCATTTT. Amino acid sequence: CASSSGLEVNQPQHF. V usage is TRBV28 and J usage is TRBJ1-5; a possible D gene is TRBD1 (5 bases). CDR3 size: 15 residues. Germline V CDR1 and CDR2: MDHEN, SYDVKM. V shed 4 bases and J shed 4 bases, with 14 bases lying between them.

The chain has TRBV10-2 and TRBJ2-7; D is uncertain. CDR3 size: 12 residues. Trimming cost V 0 bases and J 7 bases, with 7 bases left between them. CDR1 is WSHSY and CDR2 is SAAADI in the germline V gene. CDR3: CASSESLGEQYF. CDR3 DNA sequence: TGCGCCAGCAGTGAGTCCCTTGGGGAGCAGTACTTC.

The V and J genes are TRBV28 and TRBJ2-7; 9 bases match TRBD2. V lost 5 bases and J lost 4; bases outside the gene matches: 9. The germline gives CDR1 MDHEN, CDR2 SYDVKM. This CDR3 contains 15 residues. The CDR3 DNA follows: TGTGCCAGCAGTCCACTGGTAGCGGGAGAGTACGAGCAGTACTTC. As protein: CASSPLVAGEYEQYF.

This sequence joins TRBV11-2 and TRBJ2-1; maybe TRBD1 (6 bases). This CDR3 is 16 amino acids long. Trimming took off 3 bases at V and 2 bases at J, with 14 bases between the two ends. In germline, CDR1 is SGHAT, CDR2 FQNNGV. The CDR3 loop is CASSLGQGWAYNEQFF. DNA for the CDR3: TGTGCCAGCAGCTTGGGTCAGGGGTGGGCCTACAATGAGCAGTTCTTC.

The chain carries TRBV5-1 and TRBJ1-1; D not resolved. The CDR3 length is 13 residues. Between the trimmed V and J ends, which lost 8 bases and 1 base, there was a span of 12 bases. Germline V CDR1 and CDR2: SGHRS, YFSETQ. The CDR3 DNA is TGCGCCAGTTACCGGGAAGGGAACACTGAAGCTTTCTTT. This sequence encodes CASYREGNTEAFF.

The chain joins TRBV7-9 to TRBJ1-1, with no clear D. The CDR3 loop spans 13 amino acids. Trimming left V 5 bases short and J 3 bases short, with 10 bases between. The germline gives CDR1 SEHNR, CDR2 FQNEAQ (reference sequence). The CDR3 sequence is CASSTRADTEAFF. CDR3 DNA: TGTGCCAGCAGCACCCGGGCGGACACTGAAGCTTTCTTT.

This clone occurred once. V usage is TRBV28 and J usage is TRBJ2-5; no reliable D call. CDR1 MDHEN and CDR2 SYDVKM come from the germline V gene. CDR3 length equals 13 residues. Between the trimmed V and J ends, which lost 2 bases and 4 bases, there was a span of 8 bases. CDR3 region: CASSLQGRETQYF. The CDR3 DNA follows: TGTGCCAGCAGTTTACAAGGGCGAGAGACCCAGTACTTC.

This clone was detected only a few times. The genes are TRBV7-9 and TRBJ1-5, with TRBD1 as a possible D gene (5 bases). The CDR3 length is 12 residues. V lost 5 bases and J lost 9, with 11 bases in between. Germline-derived CDR1 and CDR2 are SEHNR and FQNEAQ (reference sequence). CDR3 loop: CASSTGGRPQHF. The CDR3 DNA reads as TGTGCCAGCAGCACCGGGGGTCGGCCCCAGCATTTT.

The chain joins TRBV2 to TRBJ2-7; D may match TRBD1 or TRBD2 (5 bases each). The CDR3 runs 15 residues. CDR1 SNHLY and CDR2 FYNNEI come from the germline V gene. Trimming stripped 10 bases from V and 2 bases from J, with 21 bases between. The CDR3 nucleotides read TGTGCCAATCAACGTTCAGGGACCTCGGCCTACGAGCAGTACTTC. It translates to CANQRSGTSAYEQYF.

The chain uses TRBV7-2 and TRBJ1-6, with 8 bases lining up with TRBD1. Per germline, CDR1 SGHTA and CDR2 FQGNSA. The CDR3 runs to 14 residues. V shed 5 bases, J shed 6 bases, and the junction held 3 bases outside the gene matches. In nucleotides, the CDR3 is TGTGCCAGCAGCACCGGACAGGGTAATTCACCCCTCCACTTT. It codes for CASSTGQGNSPLHF.

A single count supports this clone. V usage is TRBV28 and J usage is TRBJ2-7, with D perhaps matching TRBD2 (5 bases). Trimming removed 6 bases at V and 2 bases at J, with 17 bases between. CDR1 is MDHEN and CDR2 is SYDVKM in the germline V gene. The CDR3 totals 15 residues. CDR3 in DNA: TGTGCCAGCAGGGCAAGCGGATCAGTCCCCTACGAGCAGTACTTC. Its translation: CASRASGSVPYEQYF.

Details on this clone: An end of the junction differs from the germline gene, which may be a read error. The chain joins TRBV7-9 to TRBJ2-7; D not resolved. Germline loops: CDR1 SEHNR, CDR2 FQNEAQ (reference sequence). The CDR3 is made up of 13 amino acids. The CDR3 DNA reads TGTGCCAGCAGCCCCCCCGCAAGTGACACCTTCCACTTC. Translated, it gives CASSPPASDTFHF.